This T cell receptor beta chain was retrieved from a study of regulatory and conventional T cells in RAG deficiency. Genomic DNA came from blood regulatory T cells gated CD4+ CD25-high CD127-low. A word on this clone: Its antigen is unidentified.

V was trimmed by 3 bases and J by 9 bases, leaving 11 bases between them. Germline V gene lookup returns CDR1 DFQATT and CDR2 SNEGSKA (reference sequence). The CDR3 contains 11 residues. General study findings and limits: Omenn patients showed >85% Treg-Tconv overlap and shorter CDR3 lengths. Compared with controls, unique Treg TCR beta sequences dropped about 110-fold in Omenn syndrome and CID/AS.

Assay: immunoSEQ multiplex PCR; the TCRdb copy retains only in-frame clones and omits some. The table records 7,000 to 8,500 clones, under 95% of them present only once. The data were also submitted as part of a second study, on regulatory T cells. That study adds: The primer mix had 52 TRBV and 13 TRBJ primers.

V is TRBV20-1 and J is TRBJ1-2, with unresolved D. This receptor was identified in a human donor in good health. Sequencing was carried out using CD127- CD25+ CD4+ Tregs sorted from blood. The CDR3 loop is CSARGLTSYTF. Written as DNA, the CDR3 is TGCAGTGCTAGGGGCCTTACGAGCTACACCTTC.